Given below is one T cell receptor beta chain in context. Its target is unknown. This record comes from a study of neoadjuvant anti-PD-1 for oral cavity cancer. Study-wide results and limits: Each response group had just three patients in TCR analyses. Higher pretreatment blood Treg/Th17 ratios correlated with higher pretreatment blood and lower post-treatment tumor TCRbeta clonality.

CDR1 is SGHAT, CDR2 FQDESV, per germline (reference sequence). Deletions cut 5 bases from V and 0 bases from J, with 15 bases between. This CDR3 contains 16 residues. Six replicates per PBMC sample, mostly from around 500 ng of genomic DNA. Sequencing was performed with immunoSEQ multiplex PCR; in TCRdb, only in-frame clones are kept and a portion is missing. The sample shows approximately 13,000 clones, around 71% of them seen only once. Time point given: after neoadjuvant nivolumab, at surgical resection. The rearrangement links TRBV11-1 to TRBJ2-3; D is ambiguous. The sequence came from a person between 35 and 79 years old with oral cavity squamous cell carcinoma. The source was PBMCs, collected after nivolumab (anti-PD-1) treatment. The CDR3 DNA is TGTGCCAGCAGCCTCGAGCCTTGGTCCAGCACAGATACGCAGTATTTT. Its translation: CASSLEPWSSTDTQYF.